Shown below are 18 T cell receptor beta chains from a single sample sequenced in a study of shared clonotypes between healthy human individuals. Only in-frame clones appear in the TCRdb table, and some are missing; sequencing was by immunoSEQ multiplex PCR. The data show nearly 750,000 clones, over 60% seen once. Sample: memory CD4+ T cells sorted from blood. Regarding subset: CD45RA-negative fraction. All receptors come from a woman in her thirties in good health.

Details on this clone: Other DNA variants within this sample encode the same CDR3. The rearrangement joins TRBV6-5 to TRBJ1-1; a possible D gene is TRBD1 (6 bases). The V and J ends lost 0 bases and 11 bases respectively, with 10 bases between them. Germline CDR1 is MNHEY and CDR2 is SVGAGI. This CDR3 spans 12 amino acids. The CDR3 region has the DNA TGTGCCAGCAGTTACTCGGGGGCGGAGGCTTTCTTT. Its translation: CASSYSGAEAFF.

V and J are TRBV19 and TRBJ1-2; 8 nucleotides agree with TRBD1. The CDR3 sequence is 17 residues long. V gave up 4 bases and J gave up 2 bases; unmatched junction bases: 12. In germline, CDR1 is LNHDA, CDR2 SQIVND (reference sequence). CDR3: CASSRQGASGLNYGYTF. CDR3 DNA: TGTGCCAGTAGTAGGCAGGGGGCATCAGGATTGAACTATGGCTACACCTTC. Based on the CDR3 plus reference TRBV19 and TRBJ1-2, the full variable domain is DGGITQSPKYLFRKEGQNVTLSCEQNLNHDAMYWYRQDPGQGLRLIYYSQIVNDFQKGDIAEGYSVSREKKESFPLTVTSAQKNPTAFYLCASSRQGASGLNYGYTFGSGTRLTVV.

The chain carries TRBV27 and TRBJ1-4; 9 bases map to TRBD1. This CDR3 is 14 amino acids long. CDR1 is MNHEY and CDR2 is SMNVEV in the germline V gene (reference sequence). V dropped 3 bases and J dropped 5; count of bases not matched to a gene: 1. The DNA for the CDR3 is TGTGCCAGCAGTTTCGACAGGGGGAATGAAAAACTGTTTTTT. Residues: CASSFDRGNEKLFF.

This chain connects TRBV18 to TRBJ2-1; 9 nucleotides agree with TRBD2. The V and J ends lost 1 base and 2 bases, in that order; junction bases with no gene match: 3. Germline V gives CDR1 KGHSH, CDR2 LQKENI. The CDR3 is 16 residues long. The CDR3: CASSPRTSAAYNEQFF. Here the CDR3 DNA reads TGTGCCAGCTCACCACGGACTAGCGCGGCCTACAATGAGCAGTTCTTC.

V is TRBV21-1 and J is TRBJ1-1. TRBV21-1 is a known pseudogene. This CDR3 is 15 amino acids long. The DNA of the CDR3 is TGTGCCAGCAGCAAAGTTCGGGGAGACAACACTGAAGCTTTCTTT. Translation: CASSKVRGDNTEAFF.

V gene TRBV12-5 combines with J gene TRBJ1-2; D is possibly TRBD1 (5 bases). Germline-derived CDR1 and CDR2 are LGHNT and FRNRAP. V lost 6 bases, J lost 2 bases, and 16 bases lay in between. The CDR3 loop spans 15 amino acids. CDR3 protein: CASGPDPRGNYGYTF. CDR3 bases: TGTGCTAGTGGACCTGACCCTAGGGGCAACTATGGCTACACCTTC.

About this clone: Other nucleotide sequences from this sample produce the same CDR3. The rearrangement links TRBV7-3 to TRBJ1-1, with D possibly being TRBD1 (5 bases). CDR1 and CDR2 (germline): SGHTA, FQGTGA. V was clipped by 4 bases and J by 3 bases, with 9 bases between them. This CDR3 contains 13 residues. CDR3 amino acids: CASSSQGDTEAFF. The DNA of the CDR3 is TGTGCCAGCAGCTCGCAAGGGGACACTGAAGCTTTCTTT.

The V gene is TRBV28, the J gene TRBJ2-7; TRBD2 matches 9 bases. The CDR3 consists of 17 residues. Looked up from germline, CDR1 is MDHEN and CDR2 is SYDVKM. The V gene end was trimmed by 7 bases and the J gene end by 6 bases; junction bases not matched to a gene: 19. DNA of the CDR3: TGTGCCAGCAAGGGGTGGACCACCGGGGCTAGCGGGACCGAGCAGTACTTC. This codes for CASKGWTTGASGTEQYF. The full variable domain, with the rest looked up from reference TRBV28 and TRBJ2-7, is DVKVTQSSRYLVKRTGEKVFLECVQDMDHENMFWYRQDPGLGLRLIYFSYDVKMKEKGDIPEGYSVSREKKERFSLILESASTNQTSMYLCASKGWTTGASGTEQYFGPGTRLTVT.

In its sample, this clone was seen a few times. CDR3 in amino acids: CASSSWTSGTDTQYF. The CDR3 DNA reads TGTGCCAGCAGCTCATGGACTAGCGGGACTGATACGCAGTATTTT. The rearrangement joins TRBV7-6 to TRBJ2-3, with TRBD2 identical over 12 bases. The length of the CDR3 is 15 residues. Germline V CDR1 and CDR2: SGHVS, FNYEAQ. The J segment lost 6 bases and the V segment lost 4 bases, leaving 5 bases of the junction unmatched.

The table lists this clone with a few counts. The chain carries TRBV2 and TRBJ2-3; D remains ambiguous. The CDR3 runs to 12 residues. From germline, CDR1 is SNHLY and CDR2 FYNNEI. V lost 2 bases and J lost 10, with 10 bases in between. In DNA form, the CDR3 reads TGTGCCAGCAGTGAAAGTTCCCCCCCGCAGTATTTT. Its protein product is CASSESSPPQYF.

At least ten counts were recorded for this clone. This rearrangement joins TRBV15 to TRBJ2-3; D might be TRBD1 (6 bases). The CDR3 runs 16 residues. Germline loops: CDR1 LNHNV, CDR2 YYDKDF (reference sequence). Trimming removed 0 bases from V and 2 bases from J, with 12 bases in between. The CDR3, as DNA: TGTGCCACCAGCAGAGATTATGGGGGCATCACAGATACGCAGTATTTT. This gives the protein CATSRDYGGITDTQYF.

The chain carries TRBV18 and TRBJ1-1; a weak D match, TRBD1 (6 bases). Germline lookup yields CDR1 KGHSH and CDR2 LQKENI. Trimming shortened V by 4 bases and J by 3 bases, and 12 bases separated the two germline ends. The CDR3 has 14 residues. CDR3 residues: CASSQTGRDTEAFF. The CDR3 region has the DNA TGTGCCAGCTCACAAACAGGGAGGGACACTGAAGCTTTCTTT.

The sample holds a few counts of this clone. The chain employs TRBV28 and TRBJ1-3, with D tentatively TRBD1 (6 bases). Germline values: CDR1 MDHEN, CDR2 SYDVKM. V was cut by 7 bases and J by 2 bases, with 15 bases left in between. The CDR3 runs to 15 residues. The DNA of the CDR3 is TGTGCCAGCATTGGAGGGGGGGCCGCTGGAAACACCATATATTTT. It specifies CASIGGGAAGNTIYF.

Of note for this clone: A far larger clone differs by one base, so this is likely a read error. In the same sample, other DNA sequences code for this CDR3. J is TRBJ1-3 and V is TRBV5-1; tentatively, D is TRBD1 (6 bases). CDR1 SGHRS and CDR2 YFSETQ come from the germline V gene. The CDR3 covers 14 residues. V was pared by 0 bases and J by 3 bases, with 7 bases between. The CDR3 sequence: CASSLGTDGNTIYF. CDR3 nucleotide sequence: TGCGCCAGCAGCTTGGGGACAGATGGAAACACCATATATTTT. Full variable domain (remainder filled in from reference TRBV5-1 and TRBJ1-3): KAGVTQTPRYLIKTRGQQVTLSCSPISGHRSVSWYQQTPGQGLQFLFEYFSETQRNKGNFPGRFSGRQFSNSRSEMNVSTLELGDSALYLCASSLGTDGNTIYFGEGSWLTVV.

This clone showed up just a few times. Other DNA sequences in this sample translate to the same CDR3. The chain couples TRBV5-1 to TRBJ2-7; 8 bases match TRBD1. J gave up 7 bases and V 4 bases, and 10 bases lay outside the gene matches. Germline V gene sequence: CDR1 SGHRS, CDR2 YFSETQ. This CDR3 comprises 14 residues. CDR3 bases: TGCGCCAGCAGCCCCGGGACAGGCGCTCTGGAGCAGTACTTC. This encodes CASSPGTGALEQYF.

The rearrangement uses TRBV28 and TRBJ2-3; D unclear. CDR3 size: 16 residues. Trimming removed 7 bases at V and 2 bases at J, with 19 bases between. Germline CDR1 and CDR2: MDHEN and SYDVKM. The CDR3 reads CASTPLSAENTDTQYF. The CDR3 nucleotides read TGTGCCAGCACCCCCCTTTCGGCGGAGAACACAGATACGCAGTATTTT.

CDR3 nucleotide sequence: TGTGCCAGCAGTCTTACTATGAACACTGAAGCTTTCTTT. Its translation is CASSLTMNTEAFF. The chain couples TRBV27 to TRBJ1-1; D is unresolved. CDR1 is MNHEY, CDR2 SMNVEV, per germline (reference sequence). With 5 bases removed from V and 0 bases from J, the gap between germline ends came to 7 bases. The CDR3 length is 13 residues.

As concerns this clone: One junction end disagrees with the germline gene, perhaps due to a read error. The chain is built from TRBV30 and TRBJ1-5, with D unresolved. Germline V CDR1 and CDR2: GTSNPN, SVGIG (reference sequence). There are 13 residues in the CDR3. CDR3 nucleotides: TGTGTCTGGAGCCAAGAATTGGAACAGCCCCAGCATTTT. This translates into CVWSQELEQPQHF. Full variable domain (rest looked up from reference TRBV30 and TRBJ1-5): SQTIHQWPATLVQPVGSPLSLECTVEGTSNPNLYWYRQAAGRGLQLLFYSVGIGQISSEVPQNLSASRPQDRQFILSSKKLLLSDSGFYLCVWSQELEQPQHFGDGTRLSIL.